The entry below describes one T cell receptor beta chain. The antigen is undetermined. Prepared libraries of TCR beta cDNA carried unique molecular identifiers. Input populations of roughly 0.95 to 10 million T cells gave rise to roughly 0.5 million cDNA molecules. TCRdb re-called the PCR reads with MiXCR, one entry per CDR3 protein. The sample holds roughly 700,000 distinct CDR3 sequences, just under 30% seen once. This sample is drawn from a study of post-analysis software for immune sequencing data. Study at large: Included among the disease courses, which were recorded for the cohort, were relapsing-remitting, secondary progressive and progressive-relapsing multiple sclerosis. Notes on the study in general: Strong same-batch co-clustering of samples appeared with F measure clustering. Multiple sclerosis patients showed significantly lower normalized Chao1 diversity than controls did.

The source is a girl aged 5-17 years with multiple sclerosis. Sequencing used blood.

This chain's CDR3 is CASSSGPIEQFF. Written as DNA, the CDR3 is TGTGCCAGCAGCTCCGGACCTATCGAGCAGTTCTTC. The chain combines TRBV7-2 with TRBJ2-1; D call uncertain. V shed 4 bases and J shed 10 bases, with 11 bases lying between them. The germline V gene has CDR1 SGHTA and CDR2 FQGNSA. This CDR3 region has 12 residues.